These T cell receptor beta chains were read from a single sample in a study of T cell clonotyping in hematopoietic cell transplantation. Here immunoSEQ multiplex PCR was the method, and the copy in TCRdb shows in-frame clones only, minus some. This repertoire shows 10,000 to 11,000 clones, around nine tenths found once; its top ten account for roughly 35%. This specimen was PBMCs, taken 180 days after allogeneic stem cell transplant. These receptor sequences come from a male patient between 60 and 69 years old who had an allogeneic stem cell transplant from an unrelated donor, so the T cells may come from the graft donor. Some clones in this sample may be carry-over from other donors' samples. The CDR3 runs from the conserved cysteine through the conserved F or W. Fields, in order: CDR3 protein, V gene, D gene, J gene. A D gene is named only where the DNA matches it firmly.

CDR3aa: CASSGQGAFGNTIYF; v_gene: TRBV7-2; d_gene: TRBD1; j_gene: TRBJ1-3
CDR3aa: CASTLTAAYSNQPQHF; v_gene: TRBV19; d_gene: NA; j_gene: TRBJ1-5
CDR3aa: CASNFPGTGIGETQYF; v_gene: TRBV7-9; d_gene: TRBD1; j_gene: TRBJ2-5
CDR3aa: CASSFSRAGYGYTF; v_gene: TRBV27; d_gene: NA; j_gene: TRBJ1-2
CDR3aa: CASATGGPYEQYF; v_gene: TRBV11-2; d_gene: TRBD2; j_gene: TRBJ2-7
CDR3aa: CASSGDLYYGYTF; v_gene: TRBV2; d_gene: NA; j_gene: TRBJ1-2
CDR3aa: CASSPEGGSSTDTQYF; v_gene: TRBV7-9; d_gene: NA; j_gene: TRBJ2-3
CDR3aa: CASSRGLTDTQYF; v_gene: TRBV19; d_gene: TRBD1; j_gene: TRBJ2-3
CDR3aa: CASSQETGLLNQPQHF; v_gene: TRBV4-3; d_gene: NA; j_gene: TRBJ1-5
CDR3aa: CASSPNLGMNTEAFF; v_gene: TRBV11-2; d_gene: NA; j_gene: TRBJ1-1
CDR3aa: CASSMRQGPLNSPLHF; v_gene: TRBV19; d_gene: NA; j_gene: TRBJ1-6
CDR3aa: CASSLEARGYHEQYF; v_gene: TRBV5-1; d_gene: NA; j_gene: TRBJ2-7
CDR3aa: CASTRSVMTSTIEAFF; v_gene: TRBV9; d_gene: NA; j_gene: TRBJ1-1
CDR3aa: CASSRGGNTEAFF; v_gene: TRBV9; d_gene: NA; j_gene: TRBJ1-1
CDR3aa: CATNSGGAREQYF; v_gene: TRBV6-5; d_gene: TRBD2; j_gene: TRBJ2-7
CDR3aa: CASSIDLPGGTGELFF; v_gene: TRBV19; d_gene: TRBD1; j_gene: TRBJ2-2
CDR3aa: CASSSGKYEQYF; v_gene: TRBV7-9; d_gene: NA; j_gene: TRBJ2-7
CDR3aa: CASSPLGIQGEQFF; v_gene: TRBV2; d_gene: NA; j_gene: TRBJ2-1
CDR3aa: CASSQGVVGLGNSPLHF; v_gene: TRBV4-1; d_gene: NA; j_gene: TRBJ1-6
CDR3aa: CASSQETAASVVSGNTIYF; v_gene: TRBV4-3; d_gene: NA; j_gene: TRBJ1-3
CDR3aa: CASSGSGGQETQYF; v_gene: TRBV19; d_gene: NA; j_gene: TRBJ2-5
CDR3aa: CASSQSLNEQFF; v_gene: TRBV7-9; d_gene: NA; j_gene: TRBJ2-1
CDR3aa: CASSSVISGNLYGYTF; v_gene: TRBV7-8; d_gene: NA; j_gene: TRBJ1-2
CDR3aa: CASSSVGYEQYF; v_gene: TRBV27; d_gene: NA; j_gene: TRBJ2-7
CDR3aa: CASSHRTGGHGYTF; v_gene: TRBV7-9; d_gene: TRBD1; j_gene: TRBJ1-2
CDR3aa: CASSEDRDYEQYF; v_gene: TRBV2; d_gene: NA; j_gene: TRBJ2-7
CDR3aa: CASSFQAGAGGYTF; v_gene: TRBV5-6; d_gene: NA; j_gene: TRBJ1-2
CDR3aa: CASSLIVGETQYF; v_gene: TRBV5-1; d_gene: NA; j_gene: TRBJ2-5
CDR3aa: CASSVSTVGRTEAFF; v_gene: TRBV2; d_gene: NA; j_gene: TRBJ1-1
CDR3aa: CASSFQAAGELFF; v_gene: TRBV7-2; d_gene: NA; j_gene: TRBJ2-2
CDR3aa: CASSEGGQGFYGYTF; v_gene: TRBV6-1; d_gene: TRBD1; j_gene: TRBJ1-2
CDR3aa: CASRTNPLSTDTQYF; v_gene: TRBV6-6; d_gene: NA; j_gene: TRBJ2-3
CDR3aa: CASSQDWGGGLRTGELFF; v_gene: TRBV4-3; d_gene: TRBD2; j_gene: TRBJ2-2
CDR3aa: CASSLWSRVHRYSYEQYF; v_gene: TRBV5-6; d_gene: NA; j_gene: TRBJ2-7
CDR3aa: CASSPSYNTEAFF; v_gene: TRBV7-8; d_gene: NA; j_gene: TRBJ1-1
CDR3aa: CASSIDQGQNTEAFF; v_gene: TRBV19; d_gene: NA; j_gene: TRBJ1-1
CDR3aa: CASSLSISQLQPGTEAFF; v_gene: TRBV27; d_gene: NA; j_gene: TRBJ1-1
CDR3aa: CASSFAQHPVGDTQYF; v_gene: TRBV11-2; d_gene: NA; j_gene: TRBJ2-3
CDR3aa: CSVIIRDAWDEKLFF; v_gene: TRBV29-1; d_gene: NA; j_gene: TRBJ1-4
CDR3aa: CASTQGPGQGVAGELFF; v_gene: TRBV27; d_gene: TRBD1; j_gene: TRBJ2-2
CDR3aa: CASSSAGQGANVLTF; v_gene: TRBV25-1; d_gene: NA; j_gene: TRBJ2-6
CDR3aa: CASRGQGALLNTEAFF; v_gene: TRBV13; d_gene: TRBD1; j_gene: TRBJ1-1
CDR3aa: CASSPRMGRGNEQFF; v_gene: TRBV21-1; d_gene: NA; j_gene: TRBJ2-1
CDR3aa: CSVDLGVQENYGYTF; v_gene: TRBV29-1; d_gene: NA; j_gene: TRBJ1-2
CDR3aa: CASMGVAGGPVETQYF; v_gene: TRBV19; d_gene: TRBD2; j_gene: TRBJ2-5
CDR3aa: CASMAGSIYEQYF; v_gene: TRBV2; d_gene: NA; j_gene: TRBJ2-7
CDR3aa: CASSGAQRTGYGGYTF; v_gene: TRBV7-9; d_gene: NA; j_gene: TRBJ1-2
CDR3aa: CASSEGQASSYEQYF; v_gene: TRBV6-1; d_gene: NA; j_gene: TRBJ2-7
CDR3aa: CASSQVLNWVGNTEAFF; v_gene: TRBV4-3; d_gene: NA; j_gene: TRBJ1-1
CDR3aa: CASRAGETQYF; v_gene: TRBV2; d_gene: NA; j_gene: TRBJ2-5
CDR3aa: CASSELYRGGKLFF; v_gene: TRBV6-1; d_gene: NA; j_gene: TRBJ1-4
CDR3aa: CASSYPGTGNTGELFF; v_gene: TRBV6-6; d_gene: TRBD1; j_gene: TRBJ2-2
CDR3aa: CASQVCGQLRAGAFF; v_gene: TRBV5-7; d_gene: NA; j_gene: TRBJ1-1
CDR3aa: CASSLLAGPYEQYF; v_gene: TRBV11-1; d_gene: NA; j_gene: TRBJ2-7
CDR3aa: CSVLQGSGYTF; v_gene: TRBV29-1; d_gene: NA; j_gene: TRBJ1-2
CDR3aa: CASSLVARVGQGYTEAFF; v_gene: TRBV5-1; d_gene: TRBD1; j_gene: TRBJ1-1
CDR3aa: CASSYSESGELFF; v_gene: TRBV6-6; d_gene: NA; j_gene: TRBJ2-2
CDR3aa: CASTPGPTGFSYNEQFF; v_gene: TRBV5-1; d_gene: NA; j_gene: TRBJ2-1
CDR3aa: CASSGDESSYNEQFF; v_gene: TRBV2; d_gene: NA; j_gene: TRBJ2-1
CDR3aa: CASIPQGHKNTEAFF; v_gene: TRBV7-6; d_gene: NA; j_gene: TRBJ1-1